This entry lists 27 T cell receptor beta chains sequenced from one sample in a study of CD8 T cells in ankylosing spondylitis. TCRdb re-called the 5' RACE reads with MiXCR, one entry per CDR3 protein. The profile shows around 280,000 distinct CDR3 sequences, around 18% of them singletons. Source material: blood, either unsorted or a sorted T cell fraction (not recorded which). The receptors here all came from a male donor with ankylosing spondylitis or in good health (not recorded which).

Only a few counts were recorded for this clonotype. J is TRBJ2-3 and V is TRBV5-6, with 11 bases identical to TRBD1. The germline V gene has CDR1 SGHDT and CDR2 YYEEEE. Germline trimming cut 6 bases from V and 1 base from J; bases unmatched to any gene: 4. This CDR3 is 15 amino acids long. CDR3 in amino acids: CASIRTGGRTDTQYF. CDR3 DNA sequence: TGTGCCAGCATCCGGACAGGGGGCCGCACAGATACGCAGTATTTT.

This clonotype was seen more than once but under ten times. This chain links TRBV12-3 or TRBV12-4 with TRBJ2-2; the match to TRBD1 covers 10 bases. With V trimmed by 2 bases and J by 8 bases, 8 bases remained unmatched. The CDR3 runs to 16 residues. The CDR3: CASSLPRQGAPGELFF. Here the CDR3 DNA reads TGTGCCAGCAGTTTACCCCGACAGGGGGCTCCAGGGGAGCTGTTTTTT.

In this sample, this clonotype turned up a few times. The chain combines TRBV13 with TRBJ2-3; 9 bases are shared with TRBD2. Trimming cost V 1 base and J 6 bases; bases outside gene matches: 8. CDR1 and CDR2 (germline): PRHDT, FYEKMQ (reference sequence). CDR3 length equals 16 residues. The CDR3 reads CASSLATSGPLDTQYF. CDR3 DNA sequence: TGTGCCAGCAGCTTAGCCACTAGCGGGCCCCTGGATACGCAGTATTTT.

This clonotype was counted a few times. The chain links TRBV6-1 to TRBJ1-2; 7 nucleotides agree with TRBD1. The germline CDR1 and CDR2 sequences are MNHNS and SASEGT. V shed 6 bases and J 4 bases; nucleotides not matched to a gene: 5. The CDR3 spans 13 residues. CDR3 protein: CASRTDRAYGYTF. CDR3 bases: TGTGCCAGCAGAACCGACAGGGCCTATGGCTACACCTTC.

DNA of the CDR3: TGTGCCAGCAGCCTCGGACTAGGAGGGCCAGATACGCAGTATTTT. Its translation is CASSLGLGGPDTQYF. J is TRBJ2-3 and V is TRBV7-7; 7 positions agree with TRBD2. There are 15 residues in the CDR3. Trimming removed 5 bases from V and 4 bases from J; junction bases left unmatched: 9. Germline V gene sequence: CDR1 SSHAT, CDR2 FNYEAQ (reference sequence).

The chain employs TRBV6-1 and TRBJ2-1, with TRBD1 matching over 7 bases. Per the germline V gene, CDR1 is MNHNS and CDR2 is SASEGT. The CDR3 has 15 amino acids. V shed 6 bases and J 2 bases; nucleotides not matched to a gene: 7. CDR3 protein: CASSPMDRTYNEQFF. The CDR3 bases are TGTGCCAGCAGCCCCATGGACAGGACCTACAATGAGCAGTTCTTC.

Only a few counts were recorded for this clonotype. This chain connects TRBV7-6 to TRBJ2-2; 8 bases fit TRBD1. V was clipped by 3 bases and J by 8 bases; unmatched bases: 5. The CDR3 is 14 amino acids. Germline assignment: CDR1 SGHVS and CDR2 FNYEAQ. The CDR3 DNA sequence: TGTGCCAGCAGCTTCGACAGGGGCACAGGGGAGCTGTTTTTT. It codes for CASSFDRGTGELFF.

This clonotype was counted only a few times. Here the CDR3 DNA reads TGTGCCAGCAGTGCAGGGACAGGGAAGGGGTATGAAAAACTGTTTTTT. Translated, it gives CASSAGTGKGYEKLFF. The chain recombines TRBV12-3 or TRBV12-4 with TRBJ1-4; 9 bases are shared with TRBD1. Trimming removed 5 bases from V and 6 bases from J; junction bases left unmatched: 10. CDR3 length equals 16 residues.

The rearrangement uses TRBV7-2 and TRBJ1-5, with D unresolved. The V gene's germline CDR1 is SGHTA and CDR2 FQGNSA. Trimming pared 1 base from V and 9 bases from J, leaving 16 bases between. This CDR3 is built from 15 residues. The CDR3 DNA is TGTGCCAGCAGCTTAGAGCCGGGAGCCAACACGCCCCAGCATTTT. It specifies CASSLEPGANTPQHF. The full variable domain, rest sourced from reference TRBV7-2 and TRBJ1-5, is GAGVSQSPSNKVTEKGKDVELRCDPISGHTALYWYRQSLGQGLEFLIYFQGNSAPDKSGLPSDRFSAERTGGSVSTLTIQRTQQEDSAVYLCASSLEPGANTPQHFGDGTRLSIL.

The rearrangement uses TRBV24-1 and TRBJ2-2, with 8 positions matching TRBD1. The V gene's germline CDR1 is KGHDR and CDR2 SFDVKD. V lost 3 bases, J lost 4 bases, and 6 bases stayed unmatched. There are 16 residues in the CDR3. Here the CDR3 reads CATSDPRTGFTGELFF. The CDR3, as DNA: TGTGCCACCAGTGATCCAAGGACAGGGTTCACCGGGGAGCTGTTTTTT.

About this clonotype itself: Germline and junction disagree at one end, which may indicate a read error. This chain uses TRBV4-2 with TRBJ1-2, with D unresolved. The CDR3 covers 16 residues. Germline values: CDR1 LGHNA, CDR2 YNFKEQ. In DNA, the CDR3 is TGTGCCAGCAGCCAAGCGATCAGTACCAACGGCTATGACTACACCTTC. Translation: CASSQAISTNGYDYTF.

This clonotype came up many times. The CDR3 loop is CASSPRLAGLSNEQFF. The CDR3 nucleotides are TGTGCCAGCAGTCCGCGACTAGCGGGATTGAGCAATGAGCAGTTCTTC. The V and J genes are TRBV28 and TRBJ2-1; 11 bases align to TRBD2. In germline, CDR1 is MDHEN, CDR2 SYDVKM. V was clipped by 5 bases and J by 6 bases; unmatched bases: 9. This CDR3 is 16 amino acids long.

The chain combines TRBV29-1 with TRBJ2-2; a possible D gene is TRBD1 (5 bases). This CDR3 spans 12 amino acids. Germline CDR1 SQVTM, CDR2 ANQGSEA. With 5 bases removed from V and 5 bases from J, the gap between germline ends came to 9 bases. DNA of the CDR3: TGCAGCGTTCATCAGGGAACCGGGGAGCTGTTTTTT. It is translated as CSVHQGTGELFF.

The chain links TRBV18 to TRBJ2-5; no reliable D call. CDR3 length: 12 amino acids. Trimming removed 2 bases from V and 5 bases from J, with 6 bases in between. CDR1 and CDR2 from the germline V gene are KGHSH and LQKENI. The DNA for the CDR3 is TGTGCCAGCTCACCAAGTACGGAGACCCAGTACTTC. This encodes CASSPSTETQYF. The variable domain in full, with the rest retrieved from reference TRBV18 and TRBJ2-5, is NAGVMQNPRHLVRRRGQEARLRCSPMKGHSHVYWYRQLPEEGLKFMVYLQKENIIDESGMPKERFSAEFPKEGPSILRIQQVVRGDSAAYFCASSPSTETQYFGPGTRLLVL.

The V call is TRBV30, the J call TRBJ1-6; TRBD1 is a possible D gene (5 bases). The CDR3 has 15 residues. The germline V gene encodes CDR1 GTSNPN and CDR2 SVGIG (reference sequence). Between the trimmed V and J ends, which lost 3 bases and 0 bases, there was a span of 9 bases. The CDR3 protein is CAWSSGGSYNSPLHF. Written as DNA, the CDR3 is TGTGCCTGGAGCTCGGGGGGCTCCTATAATTCACCCCTCCACTTT.

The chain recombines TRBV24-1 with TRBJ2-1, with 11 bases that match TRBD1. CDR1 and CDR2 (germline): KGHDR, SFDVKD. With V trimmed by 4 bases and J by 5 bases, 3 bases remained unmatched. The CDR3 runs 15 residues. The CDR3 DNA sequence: TGTGCCACCAGTGAACCGGGACAGGGGGACAATGAGCAGTTCTTC. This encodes CATSEPGQGDNEQFF.

The CDR3, as DNA: TGTGCCAGCAGTTCCGAGGGCCGCGGGGCCCGCGCAGATACGCAGTATTTT. Its protein is CASSSEGRGARADTQYF. The chain has TRBV6-5 and TRBJ2-3; possibly TRBD2 for D (6 bases). Trimming left V 4 bases short and J 4 bases short, with 21 bases between. The CDR3 runs 17 residues. From germline, CDR1 is MNHEY and CDR2 SVGAGI.

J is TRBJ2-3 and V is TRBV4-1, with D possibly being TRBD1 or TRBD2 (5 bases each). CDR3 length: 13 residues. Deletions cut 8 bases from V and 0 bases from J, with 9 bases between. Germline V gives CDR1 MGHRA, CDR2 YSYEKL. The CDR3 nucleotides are TGCGCCAGCGGGGGTCCTAGCACAGATACGCAGTATTTT. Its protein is CASGGPSTDTQYF.

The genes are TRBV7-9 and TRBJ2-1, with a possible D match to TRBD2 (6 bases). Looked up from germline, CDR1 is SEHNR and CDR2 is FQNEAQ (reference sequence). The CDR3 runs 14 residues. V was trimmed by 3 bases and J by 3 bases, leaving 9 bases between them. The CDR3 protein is CASSFAGFYNEQFF. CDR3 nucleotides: TGTGCCAGCAGCTTCGCGGGGTTCTACAATGAGCAGTTCTTC.

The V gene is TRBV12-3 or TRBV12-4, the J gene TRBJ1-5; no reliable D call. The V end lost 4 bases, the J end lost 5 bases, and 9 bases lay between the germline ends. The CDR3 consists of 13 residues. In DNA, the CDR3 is TGTGCCAGCAGTTGGGTAAAAGATCAGCCCCAGCATTTT. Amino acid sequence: CASSWVKDQPQHF.

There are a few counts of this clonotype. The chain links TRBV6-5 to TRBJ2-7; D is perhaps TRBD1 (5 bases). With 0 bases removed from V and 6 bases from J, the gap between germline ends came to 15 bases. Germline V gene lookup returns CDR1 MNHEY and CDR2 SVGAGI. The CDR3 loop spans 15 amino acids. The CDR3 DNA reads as TGTGCCAGCAGTTACTCCTCCCAGGGAATTGCCGAGCAGTACGTC. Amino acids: CASSYSSQGIAEQYV.

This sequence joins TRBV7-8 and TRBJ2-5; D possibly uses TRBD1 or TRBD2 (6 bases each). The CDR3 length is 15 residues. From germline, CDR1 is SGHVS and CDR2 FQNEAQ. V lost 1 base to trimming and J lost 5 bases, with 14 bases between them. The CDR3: CASSLDGGAGETQYF. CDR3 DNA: TGTGCCAGCAGCTTAGATGGGGGCGCGGGGGAGACCCAGTACTTC.

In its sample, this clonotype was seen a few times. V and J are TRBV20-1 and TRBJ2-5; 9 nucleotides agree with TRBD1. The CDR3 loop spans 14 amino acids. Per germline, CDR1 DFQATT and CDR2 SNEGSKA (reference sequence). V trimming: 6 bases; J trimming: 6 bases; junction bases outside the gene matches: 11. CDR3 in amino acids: CSAFPGQGRKTQYF. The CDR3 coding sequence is TGCAGTGCGTTCCCTGGACAGGGGAGAAAGACCCAGTACTTC.

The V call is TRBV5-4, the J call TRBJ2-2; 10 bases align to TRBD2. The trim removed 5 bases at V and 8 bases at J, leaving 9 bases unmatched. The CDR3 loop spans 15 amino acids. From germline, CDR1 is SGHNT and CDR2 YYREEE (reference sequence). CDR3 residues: CASSNDGTSAGELFF. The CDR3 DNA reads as TGTGCCAGCAGTAACGACGGGACTAGCGCTGGGGAGCTGTTTTTT.

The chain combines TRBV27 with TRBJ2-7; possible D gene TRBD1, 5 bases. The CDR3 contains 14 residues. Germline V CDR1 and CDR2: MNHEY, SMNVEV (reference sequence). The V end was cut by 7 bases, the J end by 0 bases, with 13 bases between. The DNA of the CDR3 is TGTGCCAGCAAACTGAAAAGGGGCTCCTACGAGCAGTACGTC. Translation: CASKLKRGSYEQYV.

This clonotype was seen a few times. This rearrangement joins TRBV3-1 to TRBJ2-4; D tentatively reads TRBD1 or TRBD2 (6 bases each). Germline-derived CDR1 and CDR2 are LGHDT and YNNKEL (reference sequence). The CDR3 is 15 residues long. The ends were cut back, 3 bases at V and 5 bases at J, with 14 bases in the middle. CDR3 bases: TGTGCCAGCAGCCATGGAGGGCAGGGGCAAAACATTCAGTACTTC. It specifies CASSHGGQGQNIQYF.

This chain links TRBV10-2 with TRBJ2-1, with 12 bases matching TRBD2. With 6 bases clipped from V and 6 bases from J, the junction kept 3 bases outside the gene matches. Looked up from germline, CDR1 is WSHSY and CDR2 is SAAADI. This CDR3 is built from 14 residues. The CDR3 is CASRTSGRVNEQFF. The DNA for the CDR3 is TGCGCCAGCAGGACTAGCGGGAGAGTCAATGAGCAGTTCTTC.